The 30 T cell receptor beta chains presented below share a single source sample, sequenced in a study of memory CD4+ T cells and cytomegalovirus serostatus. Sequencing used immunoSEQ multiplex PCR; TCRdb keeps in-frame clones, though not all of them. The table has 50,000 to 60,000 clones, 70% to 85% seen once. The sort gate was single viable CD3+CD4+CD8-CD45RO+ cells for memory CD4+ T cells. The sequencing input was memory CD4+ T cells from blood. These receptors were taken from an adult in good health and CMV-seronegative.

This clone has a single count. This rearrangement joins TRBV25-1 to TRBJ2-2, with D uncertain. CDR3 length: 16 amino acids. V was pared by 1 base and J by 2 bases, with 11 bases between. Germline V gives CDR1 MGHDK, CDR2 SYGVNS. The CDR3, as DNA: TGTGCCAGCAGTGAATCTACCGGAAGAAACACCGGGGAGCTGTTTTTT. Translating it yields CASSESTGRNTGELFF.

The chain carries TRBV29-1 and TRBJ2-2; no firm D call. The CDR3 loop spans 13 amino acids. V gave up 3 bases and J gave up 3 bases, with 8 bases separating them. In germline, CDR1 is SQVTM, CDR2 ANQGSEA. The CDR3 DNA sequence: TGCAGCGTTGATGTTGGTTACACCGGGGAGCTGTTTTTT. Translation: CSVDVGYTGELFF.

The gene calls are TRBV6-1 and TRBJ2-1; either TRBD1 or TRBD2 may supply D (6 bases each). Deletions cut 4 bases from V and 7 bases from J, with 14 bases between. The V gene's germline CDR1 is MNHNS and CDR2 SASEGT. The CDR3 sequence is 14 residues long. The DNA for the CDR3 is TGTGCCAGCAGTGTTTCCGGGGGCCGAAATGAGCAGTTCTTC. Encoded protein: CASSVSGGRNEQFF.

This chain connects TRBV2 to TRBJ2-7; 8 bases align to TRBD1. V shed 6 bases and J 1 base; nucleotides not matched to a gene: 5. This CDR3 region has 14 residues. Germline CDR1 SNHLY, CDR2 FYNNEI. The CDR3 loop reads CASSSGTGSYEQYF. The CDR3 nucleotides are TGTGCCAGCAGCTCCGGGACAGGTTCCTACGAGCAGTACTTC.

With respect to this clone: At one of its ends the junction is not consistent with the germline gene, which may arise from a read error. The chain links TRBV6-1 to TRBJ2-5; D gene uncertain. The CDR3 spans 12 residues. Per germline, CDR1 MNHNS and CDR2 SASEGT. The DNA for the CDR3 is TGTGCCAGCACTGAATGGCAAGAGACCCAGTACTTC. Protein sequence: CASTEWQETQYF.

The rearrangement links TRBV7-2 to TRBJ1-2; TRBD1 matches 9 bases. The CDR3 loop spans 14 amino acids. V was pared by 4 bases and J by 8 bases, with 8 bases of the junction left unmatched. Per the germline V gene, CDR1 is SGHTA and CDR2 is FQGNSA. In DNA, the CDR3 is TGTGCCAGCAGCTCGAATACAGGGGGCTGGGGCTACACCTTC. It encodes CASSSNTGGWGYTF.

This clone was detected a few times. The junction differs from germline at one of its ends, possibly a read error. This chain uses TRBV18 with TRBJ1-2, with 8 bases that match TRBD1. The germline CDR1 and CDR2 sequences are KGHSH and LQKENI. The CDR3 contains 15 residues. The CDR3 reads CASSPTDRGIYDYTF. The DNA of the CDR3 is TGTGCCAGCTCACCAACCGACAGGGGCATCTATGACTACACCTTC.

This clone has more than one count but fewer than ten. The chain couples TRBV19 to TRBJ1-6; the D gene is possibly TRBD1 (5 bases). V was shortened by 5 bases and J by 14 bases, with 16 bases between the two germline ends. The V gene's germline CDR1 is LNHDA and CDR2 SQIVND (reference sequence). The CDR3 has 13 residues. The CDR3 region is CASSDQGTASLHF. CDR3 in DNA: TGTGCCAGTAGTGATCAGGGAACTGCTTCCCTCCACTTT.

This chain connects TRBV12-5 to TRBJ1-3; D gene unclear. Germline V gene sequence: CDR1 LGHNT, CDR2 FRNRAP. This CDR3 is 17 amino acids long. V was clipped by 2 bases and J by 1 base, with 15 bases between them. This CDR3 is CASGLPSDPGSGNTIYF. The CDR3 nucleotides are TGTGCTAGTGGTTTGCCCTCGGACCCTGGGTCTGGAAACACCATATATTTT. Based on the CDR3 plus reference TRBV12-5 and TRBJ1-3, the full variable domain is DARVTQTPRHKVTEMGQEVTMRCQPILGHNTVFWYRQTMMQGLELLAYFRNRAPLDDSGMPKDRFSAEMPDATLATLKIQPSEPRDSAVYFCASGLPSDPGSGNTIYFGEGSWLTVV.

The table lists this clone with a count of one. The chain carries TRBV6-1 and TRBJ2-7; TRBD2 matches 7 bases. Trimming took 4 bases from V and 2 from J; bases not matched to a gene: 5. Per germline, CDR1 MNHNS and CDR2 SASEGT. The CDR3 has 14 amino acids. As DNA, the CDR3 is TGTGCCAGCAGTGGGGAGGGGCCGACCTACGAGCAGTACTTC. Its protein product is CASSGEGPTYEQYF.

This clone was seen a handful of times. This chain joins TRBV30 and TRBJ1-6; D might be TRBD1 (6 bases). The CDR3 covers 13 residues. Between the trimmed V and J ends, which lost 7 bases and 9 bases, there was a span of 16 bases. Germline values: CDR1 GTSNPN, CDR2 SVGIG (reference sequence). The DNA of the CDR3 is TGTGCCTCCGCGAGGGGGGCAGGTTCACCCCTCCACTTT. It encodes CASARGAGSPLHF.

This sequence joins TRBV7-9 and TRBJ1-3, with D hard to call. Per germline, CDR1 SEHNR and CDR2 FQNEAQ (reference sequence). The CDR3 runs to 11 residues. Trimming pared 6 bases from V and 4 bases from J, leaving 4 bases between. Here the CDR3 reads CASSSGNTIYF. CDR3 DNA: TGTGCCAGCAGTTCCGGAAACACCATATATTTT.

The table lists this clone with a few counts. V gene TRBV9 combines with J gene TRBJ2-5; 10 nucleotides agree with TRBD1. The CDR3 covers 14 residues. V gave up 4 bases and J gave up 4 bases; unmatched junction bases: 4. The germline V gene encodes CDR1 SGDLS and CDR2 YYNGEE. Written as DNA, the CDR3 is TGTGCCAGCAGCTTGGGACAGGGGTCAGAGACCCAGTACTTC. Amino acids: CASSLGQGSETQYF.

The J gene is TRBJ2-7, the V gene TRBV7-9; 12 bases line up with TRBD1. V gave up 5 bases and J gave up 4 bases; unmatched junction bases: 3. The germline CDR1 and CDR2 sequences are SEHNR and FQNEAQ (reference sequence). This CDR3 is 14 amino acids long. The CDR3 here is CASSGGQGAYEQYF. Here the CDR3 DNA reads TGTGCCAGCAGCGGGGGACAGGGGGCGTACGAGCAGTACTTC.

This rearrangement joins TRBV14 to TRBJ2-5, with a weak D call TRBD1 (5 bases). This CDR3 has 17 amino acids. The V end lost 1 base, the J end lost 1 base, and 16 bases lay between the germline ends. Germline CDR1 and CDR2: SGHDN and FVKESK. In DNA, the CDR3 is TGTGCCAGCAGCCAAGGGGCCTTATGGGGCGGCCAAGAGACCCAGTACTTC. Translation gives CASSQGALWGGQETQYF.

The V gene is TRBV18, the J gene TRBJ2-3, with D perhaps TRBD1 (6 bases). This CDR3 contains 17 residues. CDR1 KGHSH and CDR2 LQKENI come from the germline V gene. V shed 3 bases and J shed 6 bases, with 22 bases lying between them. CDR3 loop: CASSPPRQGRLVDTQYF. CDR3 coding DNA: TGTGCCAGCTCACCCCCCCGGCAGGGGAGATTGGTGGATACGCAGTATTTT.

This clone was observed a handful of times. The gene calls are TRBV5-1 and TRBJ2-3; 9 bases match TRBD2. Germline CDR1 and CDR2: SGHRS and YFSETQ. The CDR3 extends over 15 amino acids. J was trimmed by 0 bases and V by 2 bases; bases with no gene match: 1. CDR3 amino acids: CASSLAGGSTDTQYF. The CDR3 DNA sequence: TGCGCCAGCAGCTTAGCGGGGGGTAGCACAGATACGCAGTATTTT.

J is TRBJ1-2 and V is TRBV14; no reliable D call. Trimming took 4 bases from V and 7 from J, leaving 10 bases between them. The CDR3 contains 12 residues. Looked up from germline, CDR1 is SGHDN and CDR2 is FVKESK. Here the CDR3 DNA reads TGTGCCAGCAGCCCGTATTATCGTGGCTACACCTTC. This translates into CASSPYYRGYTF.

This clone was seen just once. The chain uses TRBV7-3 and TRBJ1-1; D not resolved. CDR1 and CDR2 (germline): SGHTA, FQGTGA. V was clipped by 6 bases and J by 3 bases, with 11 bases between them. This CDR3 region has 13 residues. In DNA form, the CDR3 reads TGTGCCAGCAGGCGTCAAGGAGACACTGAAGCTTTCTTT. Residues: CASRRQGDTEAFF.

The gene calls are TRBV19 and TRBJ2-7, with D maybe TRBD1 (6 bases). The V and J ends lost 6 bases and 8 bases respectively, with 23 bases between them. Germline V CDR1 and CDR2: LNHDA, SQIVND (reference sequence). CDR3 size: 15 residues. The CDR3, as DNA: TGTGCCAGTAGGGACCCTCGGGACACGAATTCCAAGCAGTACTTC. The encoded protein is CASRDPRDTNSKQYF.

The chain combines TRBV30 with TRBJ2-3; D tentatively reads TRBD1 or TRBD2 (5 bases each). CDR3 length: 16 residues. Trimming stripped 0 bases from V and 2 bases from J, with 15 bases between. Germline-derived CDR1 and CDR2 are GTSNPN and SVGIG (reference sequence). The CDR3: CAWSVLSGTHTDTQYF. In DNA, the CDR3 is TGTGCCTGGAGTGTACTATCGGGGACCCACACAGATACGCAGTATTTT.

The V call is TRBV5-1, the J call TRBJ1-2, with 7 positions matching TRBD1. Germline V CDR1 and CDR2: SGHRS, YFSETQ. V lost 6 bases, J lost 7 bases, and 9 bases stayed unmatched. The CDR3 spans 13 residues. The CDR3, as DNA: TGCGCCAGCACCGTCTCGACAGGGTCTGGCTACACCTTC. Its translation is CASTVSTGSGYTF.

In the case of this clone: Other DNA sequences of this sample code for an identical CDR3. The chain uses TRBV2 and TRBJ1-5; 9 bases line up with TRBD1. Germline assignment: CDR1 SNHLY and CDR2 FYNNEI. The CDR3 has 17 residues. CDR3 protein: CATSLGQGKTNNQPQHF. The CDR3 region has the DNA TGTGCTACCTCATTAGGACAGGGGAAAACGAACAATCAGCCCCAGCATTTT.

V usage is TRBV28 and J usage is TRBJ1-5; D not certain. The CDR3 spans 17 residues. Germline V lookup: CDR1 MDHEN, CDR2 SYDVKM. Between the trimmed V and J ends, which lost 3 bases and 0 bases, there was a span of 15 bases. As DNA, the CDR3 is TGTGCCAGCAGTTTTTTTCACGGGGAACTTAGCAATCAGCCCCAGCATTTT. Protein sequence: CASSFFHGELSNQPQHF.

A single count supports this clone. V is TRBV9 and J is TRBJ1-3, with D perhaps matching TRBD1 (6 bases). The germline V and J ends were trimmed by 4 bases and 2 bases, with 13 bases remaining between them. CDR1 is SGDLS and CDR2 is YYNGEE in the germline V gene. CDR3 size: 15 residues. The CDR3 region has the DNA TGTGCCAGCAGCCTAAGACAGGCTACTGGAAACACCATATATTTT. It specifies CASSLRQATGNTIYF.

CDR3 region: CASSWGPSGGAATQYF. The DNA of the CDR3 is TGCGCCAGCAGCTGGGGTCCTAGCGGGGGGGCCGCGACCCAGTACTTC. The chain couples TRBV5-1 to TRBJ2-5; TRBD2 aligns across 12 bases. This CDR3 is 16 amino acids long. In germline, CDR1 is SGHRS, CDR2 YFSETQ. The V and J ends lost 3 bases and 7 bases, in that order; junction bases with no gene match: 10.

The gene calls are TRBV29-1 and TRBJ1-2, with 9 bases aligning to TRBD1. Germline lookup yields CDR1 SQVTM and CDR2 ANQGSEA. The CDR3 has 14 residues. The ends lost 2 bases at V and 5 bases at J; junction bases unmatched: 6. CDR3 bases: TGCAGCGTTGAAAGGCCCGGGACAGGGTATGGCTACACCTTC. This sequence encodes CSVERPGTGYGYTF. Drawing the rest from reference TRBV29-1 and TRBJ1-2, the complete variable domain is SAVISQKPSRDICQRGTSLTIQCQVDSQVTMMFWYRQQPGQSLTLIATANQGSEATYESGFVIDKFPISRPNLTFSTLTVSNMSPEDSSIYLCSVERPGTGYGYTFGSGTRLTVV.

This chain uses TRBV5-1 with TRBJ1-2, with D possibly matching TRBD1 (6 bases). Germline lookup yields CDR1 SGHRS and CDR2 YFSETQ. V gave up 4 bases and J gave up 8 bases, with 18 bases separating them. This CDR3 spans 14 amino acids. Here the CDR3 reads CASSPEGIQGGYTF. The CDR3 DNA reads as TGCGCCAGCAGCCCCGAGGGGATACAGGGCGGCTACACCTTC.

Only one count was recorded for this clone. V is TRBV19 and J is TRBJ2-5, with TRBD2 as a possible D gene (7 bases). CDR3 length: 16 amino acids. The germline gives CDR1 LNHDA, CDR2 SQIVND (reference sequence). Trimming left V 1 base short and J 4 bases short, with 16 bases between. The CDR3 loop is CASSIVPGGGRETQYF. The CDR3 nucleotides are TGTGCCAGTAGTATAGTCCCGGGCGGGGGCAGAGAGACCCAGTACTTC. Full variable domain (outside the CDR3, taken from reference TRBV19 and TRBJ2-5): DGGITQSPKYLFRKEGQNVTLSCEQNLNHDAMYWYRQDPGQGLRLIYYSQIVNDFQKGDIAEGYSVSREKKESFPLTVTSAQKNPTAFYLCASSIVPGGGRETQYFGPGTRLLVL.

This clone was counted once. This chain connects TRBV11-2 to TRBJ2-5; D not certain. CDR3 size: 14 residues. With 4 bases removed from V and 5 bases from J, the gap between germline ends came to 14 bases. The germline CDR1 and CDR2 sequences are SGHAT and FQNNGV. Here the CDR3 DNA reads TGTGCCAGCAGCTGGGCCTCTTCACAGGAGACCCAGTACTTC. It codes for CASSWASSQETQYF.